The 3 T cell receptor beta chains below all came from one sample that was sequenced in a study of Ad26.COV2.S vaccination and SARS-CoV-2 variants. Sequenced by immunoSEQ multiplex PCR; TCRdb stores in-frame clones only, minus some. The table lists 510,000 or so clones, approximately 88% of them singletons. Treatment indicated: some 20 received Ad26.COV2.S at low or high dose, single or two shots; five or six received placebo; per-sample allocation not given. The investigators took samples on day 63 after the first vaccine or placebo injection. This sample comprised peripheral blood, obtained in a trial of Ad26.COV2.S vaccine versus placebo. All receptors derive from a person aged 18-60 years who received the Ad26.COV2.S COVID-19 vaccine or a placebo.

V and J are TRBV3-1 (or the pseudogene TRBV3-2) and TRBJ2-3; 9 nucleotides match TRBD2. Germline V gene lookup returns CDR1 LGHDT and CDR2 YNNKEL (reference sequence). This CDR3 contains 17 residues. V lost 4 bases and J lost 2; bases outside the gene matches: 10. The CDR3 reads CASSLSIGGRATDTQYF. The CDR3, as DNA: TGTGCCAGCAGCCTCTCGATAGGCGGGAGGGCCACAGATACGCAGTATTTT.

V is TRBV2 and J is TRBJ2-1; D possibly corresponds to TRBD1 (5 bases). V was clipped by 7 bases and J by 13 bases, with 29 bases between them. This CDR3 spans 16 amino acids. CDR1 is SNHLY, CDR2 FYNNEI, per germline. The CDR3 loop reads CASTLRALVMGLRQFF. The CDR3 DNA sequence: TGTGCCAGCACCCTTAGGGCCCTAGTTATGGGGCTCAGACAGTTCTTC. The full variable domain, in which reference TRBV2 and TRBJ2-1 provide the parts outside the CDR3, is EPEVTQTPSHQVTQMGQEVILRCVPISNHLYFYWYRQILGQKVEFLVSFYNNEISEKSEIFDDQFSVERPDGSNFTLKIRSTKLEDSAMYFCASTLRALVMGLRQFFGPGTRLTVL.

The chain has TRBV7-2 and TRBJ1-4; TRBD1 aligns across 11 bases. With 3 bases clipped from V and 4 bases from J, the junction kept 13 bases outside the gene matches. Germline V lookup: CDR1 SGHTA, CDR2 FQGNSA. The CDR3 loop spans 19 amino acids. CDR3: CASSFPRDRGKKDNEKLFF. CDR3 coding DNA: TGTGCCAGCAGCTTCCCACGGGACAGGGGGAAAAAGGATAATGAAAAACTGTTTTTT.